This T cell receptor (beta chain) was profiled in a study of CD8 T cells in Susac syndrome (dated by TCRdb to the late 2010s). Some background on the complete study: The study used repertoire sequencing to test whether antigen drove CD8+ T cell activation and differentiation in Susac syndrome.

RNA was extracted using the RNeasy kit, and about 0.45 to 1 ug of the RNA was reverse transcribed with random hexamers. The immunoSEQ multiplex PCR assay, covering 54 Vbeta and 13 Jbeta segments, was used to amplify TCR beta CDR3 regions. PCR amplification bias was corrected by using a synthetic template baseline for primer optimization and computational correction. Under the source paper's analysis protocol: Only productive sequences were kept, with reads annotated to V, D and J genes according to IMGT and analyzed in immunoSEQ Analyzer. Clonality was computed as one minus Shannon entropy normalized by log2 of the number of productive unique sequences. For each patient and control, public and private clones were evaluated among the 100 most prevalent clones. Susac-specific clones were defined as absent from healthy and MS cohorts, 1052 published viral clones and other ImmuneACCESS disease sequences. TCRdb passed the public sequencing reads through fastp at Q25 and MiXCR, retaining productive beta sequences. Records with the same CDR3 protein are collapsed into one entry carrying the most frequent genes and DNA. V and J calls and clone size were set by TCRdb, not the authors. This sample has around 180,000 distinct CDR3 sequences in its table, and 93% of those were observed once. In total, the top ten clones hold 0.09% to 0.1% of the sample.

Turning to this clonotype: Its antigen is currently not known. Within one base of it there is no much larger clone, and no base qualities were kept.

General study outcomes and caveats: The number of individuals in the TCR sequencing and HLA analysis was acknowledged as relatively small.

CDR1 and CDR2 are drawn from the germline V gene: MDHEN, SYDVKM. From the cysteine through the phenylalanine, the CDR3 covers 15 amino acids. The retained sequence is limited to the CDR3, 45 bases, with the frame set at the first base. Trimming takes 5 bases from V and 4 bases from J, and the germline ends sit 17 bases apart. Peripheral blood CD8+ and CD4+ T cells from healthy donors, Susac syndrome patients and multiple sclerosis patients were profiled by high-throughput TCR beta sequencing. The multiple sclerosis controls were treatment-naive patients who had stable or active relapsing-remitting disease and met the revised McDonald criteria. Bulk CD8+ and CD4+ T cells were purified by magnetic negative isolation, whereas CD8+ TEMRA cells were enriched by FACS. Blood was drawn into EDTA tubes, processed within 24 hours, and PBMCs were isolated by density gradient centrifugation. PBMCs intended for TCR sequencing were cryopreserved in liquid nitrogen and thawed later in a water bath at 37 degrees C. Purity of sorted or isolated CD4+, CD8+ and CD8+ TEMRA cells was at least 90%.

The clonotype originates from a human donor with multiple sclerosis. The source material was CD4+ T cells from PBMCs. The V and J genes are TRBV28 and TRBJ1-2; matching of 6 bases hints at TRBD1 as the D gene. The base sequence is TGTGCCAGCAGTCTCGGACAGTTCATGAGCTATGGCTACACCTTC. This translates into CASSLGQFMSYGYTF.